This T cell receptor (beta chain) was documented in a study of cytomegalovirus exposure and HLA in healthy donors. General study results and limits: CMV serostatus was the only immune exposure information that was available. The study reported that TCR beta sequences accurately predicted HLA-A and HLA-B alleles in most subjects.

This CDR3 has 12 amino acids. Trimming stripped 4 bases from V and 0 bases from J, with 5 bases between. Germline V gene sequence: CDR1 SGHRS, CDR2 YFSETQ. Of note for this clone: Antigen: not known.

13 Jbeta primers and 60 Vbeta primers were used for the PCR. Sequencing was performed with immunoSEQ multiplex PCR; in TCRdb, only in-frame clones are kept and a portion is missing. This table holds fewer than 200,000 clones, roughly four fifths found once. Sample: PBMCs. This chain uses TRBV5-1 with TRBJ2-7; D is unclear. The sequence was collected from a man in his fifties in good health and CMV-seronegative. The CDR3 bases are TGCGCCAGCAGCCCAGGCTCCTACGAGCAGTACTTC. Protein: CASSPGSYEQYF.